Sequencing of this TCR beta chain was carried out in a study of blood T cells in healthy people across ages. General study findings and limits: Older age went with lower TCR beta diversity per million T cells, in a roughly linear way.

Per-sample PBMC isolation yielded at least 6.5 million cells. A sample-barcoded 5' primer and a J-beta primer mix were used in a second PCR of roughly 7 to 11 cycles. The study obtained at least 3 million CDR3-containing paired-end reads from every sample. TCRdb reanalysed the 5' RACE reads using MiXCR and keeps one entry per CDR3 protein. The sample shows over 1,200,000 distinct CDR3 sequences, roughly 64% of them seen only once. On this clonotype: Its antigen is unknown.

This TCR derives from a man in his late teens or twenties in good health. The source material was blood.

CDR3: CASSRRPEAGYTF. The CDR3 DNA reads TGTGCCAGCAGCCGACGGCCGGAGGCTGGCTACACCTTC. The V gene is TRBV7-9, the J gene TRBJ1-2, with D unresolved. Germline values: CDR1 SEHNR, CDR2 FQNEAQ (reference sequence). The CDR3 has 13 residues. V lost 5 bases and J lost 7, with 14 bases in between. The whole variable domain, filled in from reference TRBV7-9 and TRBJ1-2, reads DTGVSQNPRHKITKRGQNVTFRCDPISEHNRLYWYRQTLGQGPEFLTYFQNEAQLEKSRLLSDRFSAERPKGSFSTLEIQRTEQGDSAMYLCASSRRPEAGYTFGSGTRLTVV.